This T cell receptor (beta chain) was found in a study of blood T cell repertoires in COVID-19. Per the study methods: Researchers report that nucleated cell counts were estimated from reference gene primer amplification. Some clones are missing from TCRdb's copy, which holds only in-frame ones; the method was immunoSEQ multiplex PCR. For V, J and clone size, that table is used; D and trimming come from the DNA. The sample includes about 100,000 clones, 65% to 90% seen only once; the top ten take 2% to 3%. Recovered Cohort 3 donors showed two negative PCRs, clearance, or symptom resolution. The CDR3 extends over 16 amino acids. Between the trimmed V and J ends, which lost 3 bases and 5 bases, there was a span of 19 bases. From germline, CDR1 is LNHDA and CDR2 SQIVND (reference sequence).

This clonotype was obtained from a woman in her fifties or sixties who had recovered from COVID-19. The source material was PBMCs or T cells enriched from blood (not recorded which). V usage is TRBV19 and J usage is TRBJ2-5; a weak D match, TRBD2 (6 bases). This chain's CDR3 is CASSIRQREFEETQYF. The DNA for the CDR3 is TGTGCCAGTAGTATCCGTCAACGGGAGTTCGAGGAGACCCAGTACTTC.